Below are 20 T cell receptor beta chains sequenced from a single sample in a study of cytomegalovirus exposure and HLA in healthy donors. PCR amplification relied on 60 Vbeta primers (plus 13 Jbeta primers). Repertoires were generated with immunoSEQ multiplex PCR, while TCRdb's copy carries only in-frame clones and drops some. The sample consists of almost 200,000 clones, roughly 83% of them appearing once. The material sequenced was PBMCs. These receptors were collected from a male donor in good health and CMV-seropositive.

The chain is built from TRBV6-5 and TRBJ2-1, with 7 bases identical to TRBD2. The J segment lost 3 bases and the V segment lost 0 bases, leaving 5 bases of the junction unmatched. Per germline, CDR1 MNHEY and CDR2 SVGAGI. CDR3 length equals 16 residues. CDR3 sequence reads: CASSYSTPGGYNEQFF. DNA for the CDR3: TGTGCCAGCAGTTACTCGACGCCGGGGGGCTACAATGAGCAGTTCTTC.

The chain joins TRBV7-9 to TRBJ1-6; 7 nucleotides align to TRBD1. V shed 1 base, J shed 7 bases, and the junction held 1 base outside the gene matches. The CDR3 extends over 14 amino acids. Germline V gene data show CDR1 as SEHNR and CDR2 as FQNEAQ (reference sequence). The DNA of the CDR3 is TGTGCCAGCAGCTTAGACAGGGGAAATTCACCCCTCCACTTT. It is translated as CASSLDRGNSPLHF.

The chain couples TRBV6-4 to TRBJ2-2; D remains ambiguous. The germline CDR1 and CDR2 sequences are MRHNA and SNTAGT. The V end lost 0 bases, the J end lost 6 bases, and 11 bases lay between the germline ends. The CDR3 loop spans 15 amino acids. The CDR3 region has the DNA TGTGCCAGCAGTGACTCCTCTGAGGCTGCCGGGGAGCTGTTTTTT. It encodes CASSDSSEAAGELFF.

This clone was observed a single time. This sequence joins TRBV18 and TRBJ1-1; D remains ambiguous. This CDR3 region has 13 residues. Per the germline V gene, CDR1 is KGHSH and CDR2 is LQKENI. Trimming took 6 bases from V and 1 from J, leaving 9 bases between them. CDR3 region: CASSRDANTEAFF. In DNA, the CDR3 is TGTGCCAGCTCTCGAGATGCGAACACTGAAGCTTTCTTT.

A note on this clone: Sequence at one end of the junction differs from germline and may be a read error. CDR3 loop: CASSLIAGVGNEQFF. The CDR3 nucleotides read TGTGCTAGCAGCTTAATAGCGGGAGTCGGGAATGAGCAGTTCTTC. This chain connects TRBV7-7 to TRBJ2-1; 9 nucleotides agree with TRBD2. The CDR3 spans 15 residues. Germline values: CDR1 SSHAT, CDR2 FNYEAQ (reference sequence).

J is TRBJ2-7 and V is TRBV7-2, with 8 bases that match TRBD2. Germline CDR1 SGHTA, CDR2 FQGNSA. Unmatched junction bases numbered 3, after V lost 2 bases and J lost 3 bases. This CDR3 contains 14 residues. The CDR3 reads CASSLSGGVYEQYF. The CDR3, as DNA: TGTGCCAGCAGCTTATCGGGGGGGGTCTACGAGCAGTACTTC.

The genes are TRBV5-1 and TRBJ2-7, with D maybe TRBD1 (8 bases). Trimming shortened V by 3 bases and J by 5 bases, and 12 bases separated the two germline ends. CDR1 is SGHRS and CDR2 is YFSETQ in the germline V gene. The CDR3 has 13 residues. DNA of the CDR3: TGCGCCAGCAGCTCTACAGGGGGGGACGAGCAGTACTTC. Translation gives CASSSTGGDEQYF.

Details on this clone: One end of the junction varies from germline; a read error may be responsible. The gene calls are TRBV11-2 and TRBJ2-3, with 7 bases aligning to TRBD2. Germline values: CDR1 SGHAT, CDR2 FQNNGV. The CDR3 length is 15 residues. CDR3 nucleotide sequence: TGTGCCGGCAGCCCCCGGACTAGTCACACAGATACGCAGTATTTT. Translated, it gives CAGSPRTSHTDTQYF.

The gene calls are TRBV5-4 and TRBJ1-1, with 7 bases fitting TRBD1. V lost 5 bases and J lost 1; bases outside the gene matches: 5. Germline values: CDR1 SGHNT, CDR2 YYREEE (reference sequence). CDR3 length equals 14 residues. The CDR3 spells CASSSQGTNTEAFF. CDR3 nucleotide sequence: TGTGCCAGCAGTTCACAGGGGACGAACACTGAAGCTTTCTTT.

This clone was seen only a few times. The chain recombines TRBV27 with TRBJ2-3; 8 bases map to TRBD2. This CDR3 spans 15 amino acids. Per germline, CDR1 MNHEY and CDR2 SMNVEV (reference sequence). Trimming removed 3 bases from V and 4 bases from J; junction bases left unmatched: 6. As DNA, the CDR3 is TGTGCCAGCAGTTTTTACGGGGGGGAGGCAGATACGCAGTATTTT. It translates to CASSFYGGEADTQYF.

This clone was seen a few times. This rearrangement joins TRBV4-3 to TRBJ2-7, with 7 bases aligning to TRBD1. Per the germline V gene, CDR1 is LGHNA and CDR2 is YSLEER. The CDR3 is 16 amino acids. V shed 4 bases, J shed 0 bases, and the junction held 9 bases outside the gene matches. The CDR3 sequence: CASSRGSQGSSYEQYF. In DNA, the CDR3 is TGCGCCAGCAGCCGGGGGTCACAGGGGAGCTCCTACGAGCAGTACTTC.

The CDR3 nucleotides are TGTGCCAGCTCACCATATAGTCCCTACTCCTACAATGAGCAGTTCTTC. This translates into CASSPYSPYSYNEQFF. The chain is built from TRBV18 and TRBJ2-1; D not certain. Trimming stripped 2 bases from V and 0 bases from J, with 11 bases between. Germline CDR1 reads KGHSH; CDR2 reads LQKENI. This CDR3 contains 16 residues.

The J gene is TRBJ2-6, the V gene TRBV19; tentatively, D is TRBD1 (6 bases). Per germline, CDR1 LNHDA and CDR2 SQIVND (reference sequence). V was shortened by 8 bases and J by 4 bases, with 12 bases between the two germline ends. The CDR3 contains 14 residues. The CDR3 protein is CASGTTGGANVLTF. The CDR3 bases are TGTGCCAGTGGGACAACGGGGGGGGCCAACGTCCTGACTTTC.

V is TRBV5-1 and J is TRBJ2-3; TRBD2 aligns across 11 bases. CDR1 is SGHRS, CDR2 YFSETQ, per germline. CDR3 length equals 15 residues. The V and J ends lost 0 bases and 9 bases, in that order; junction bases with no gene match: 6. The chain's CDR3 is CASSLALTSGETQYF. The CDR3 DNA is TGCGCCAGCAGCTTGGCCCTGACTAGCGGGGAGACGCAGTATTTT.

This sequence joins TRBV6-1 and TRBJ2-7; a weak D match, TRBD1 (6 bases). This CDR3 contains 13 residues. V dropped 7 bases and J dropped 7 bases, with 17 bases sitting between them. Germline V gene data show CDR1 as MNHNS and CDR2 as SASEGT. The CDR3 loop reads CASNRDNQGEQYF. CDR3 DNA sequence: TGTGCCAGCAATCGGGACAATCAGGGGGAGCAGTACTTC.

The genes are TRBV4-3 and TRBJ1-2, with D possibly matching TRBD1 (5 bases). Germline V CDR1 and CDR2: LGHNA, YSLEER. CDR3 length: 15 amino acids. Trimming took off 0 bases at V and 5 bases at J, with 13 bases between the two ends. The CDR3 DNA follows: TGCGCCAGCAGCCAAGATCCAGGGTTTGGGTATGGCTACACCTTC. It specifies CASSQDPGFGYGYTF.

The rearrangement links TRBV5-6 to TRBJ2-3; D perhaps matches TRBD2 (6 bases). CDR3 size: 15 residues. The germline V gene encodes CDR1 SGHDT and CDR2 YYEEEE. V was trimmed by 2 bases and J by 0 bases, leaving 10 bases between them. CDR3 sequence reads: CASSLMGGSTDTQYF. CDR3 coding DNA: TGTGCCAGCAGCTTAATGGGGGGAAGCACAGATACGCAGTATTTT. The full variable domain, in which reference TRBV5-6 and TRBJ2-3 provide the parts outside the CDR3, is DAGVTQSPTHLIKTRGQQVTLRCSPKSGHDTVSWYQQALGQGPQFIFQYYEEEERQRGNFPDRFSGHQFPNYSSELNVNALLLGDSALYLCASSLMGGSTDTQYFGPGTRLTVL.

J is TRBJ2-5 and V is TRBV9, with D perhaps matching TRBD1 (5 bases). The DNA end lines up better with TRBJ2-7; the J call may be wrong. In germline, CDR1 is SGDLS, CDR2 YYNGEE. The CDR3 is 14 residues long. DNA for the CDR3: TGTGCCAGCAGCGTCACAGGCACCAGCTACGAGCAGTACTTC. It codes for CASSVTGTSYEQYF.

The gene calls are TRBV5-1 and TRBJ2-1; 11 positions agree with TRBD1. Per the germline V gene, CDR1 is SGHRS and CDR2 is YFSETQ. V shed 0 bases, J shed 5 bases, and the junction held 4 bases outside the gene matches. This CDR3 region has 16 residues. CDR3 sequence: CASSLGDRGVNNEQFF. The CDR3 region has the DNA TGCGCCAGCAGCTTGGGGGACAGGGGGGTTAACAATGAGCAGTTCTTC.

The chain employs TRBV7-3 and TRBJ2-5; a possible D gene is TRBD2 (6 bases). From germline, CDR1 is SGHTA and CDR2 FQGTGA. V lost 1 base to trimming and J lost 5 bases, with 11 bases between them. There are 14 residues in the CDR3. The CDR3 coding sequence is TGTGCCAGCAGCTTAAGTCCCGGGAGCGAGACCCAGTACTTC. Protein: CASSLSPGSETQYF. The whole variable domain, remainder taken from reference TRBV7-3 and TRBJ2-5, is GAGVSQTPSNKVTEKGKYVELRCDPISGHTALYWYRQSLGQGPEFLIYFQGTGAADDSGLPNDRFFAVRPEGSVSTLKIQRTERGDSAVYLCASSLSPGSETQYFGPGTRLLVL.